The 31 T cell receptor beta chains below were found in one sample sequenced in a study of cytomegalovirus exposure and HLA in healthy donors (dated by TCRdb to 2016 to 2017). Libraries were prepared through the immunoSEQ multiplex PCR assay. A mixture of 60 forward primers for TCR Vbeta segments and 13 reverse primers for TCR Jbeta segments was used in the multiplex PCR. TCRdb's version of the immuneACCESS table is confined to in-frame rearrangements and falls short of the full clone set. An unresolved V gene accounts for under half of the shortfall where checked; the remainder is of unknown origin. The sample data list approximately 170,000 clones, and about 85% of these were observed just once. The ten top clones hold under 6% of the sample. Sequences were obtained from PBMCs. Source of these receptors: a woman aged 50 to 60 in good health and CMV-seropositive.

The V and J genes are TRBV5-8 and TRBJ2-3, with TRBD2 matching over 10 bases. The V gene end was trimmed by 0 bases and the J gene end by 0 bases; junction bases not matched to a gene: 7. Germline V gene sequence: CDR1 SGHTS, CDR2 YDEGEE. There are 18 residues in the CDR3. CDR3 sequence: CASSLVLAGAASTDTQYF. CDR3 DNA: TGTGCCAGCAGCTTGGTTCTAGCGGGGGCGGCTAGCACAGATACGCAGTATTTT. Complete variable domain (other parts from reference TRBV5-8 and TRBJ2-3): EAGVTQSPTHLIKTRGQQATLRCSPISGHTSVYWYQQALGLGLQFLLWYDEGEERNRGNFPPRFSGRQFPNYSSELNVNALELEDSALYLCASSLVLAGAASTDTQYFGPGTRLTVL.

This chain connects TRBV7-2 to TRBJ1-3; D is unresolved. The germline V and J ends were trimmed by 0 bases and 0 bases, with 9 bases remaining between them. The CDR3 sequence is 16 residues long. Germline V gene data show CDR1 as SGHTA and CDR2 as FQGNSA. Here the CDR3 reads CASSLALGSSGNTIYF. The CDR3, as DNA: TGTGCCAGCAGCTTAGCGTTGGGGAGCTCTGGAAACACCATATATTTT.

The chain is built from TRBV7-6 and TRBJ2-4; TRBD2 matches 10 bases. The CDR3 consists of 14 residues. The germline V gene has CDR1 SGHVS and CDR2 FNYEAQ. V dropped 9 bases and J dropped 12; count of bases not matched to a gene: 14. CDR3 sequence (DNA): TGTGCCAGAGCCGTCGGGGCTAGCGGGAGTGGTCAGTACTTC. This translates into CARAVGASGSGQYF.

The chain has TRBV19 and TRBJ2-7; D is possibly TRBD1 (6 bases). The V and J ends lost 6 bases and 2 bases respectively, with 14 bases between them. This CDR3 spans 14 amino acids. Per the germline V gene, CDR1 is LNHDA and CDR2 is SQIVND (reference sequence). The CDR3 loop reads CASSSGAGAYEQYF. The CDR3 DNA sequence: TGTGCCAGTAGCTCAGGGGCAGGAGCCTACGAGCAGTACTTC.

This clone was seen a handful of times. This sequence joins TRBV5-6 and TRBJ1-2, with D uncertain. Germline-derived CDR1 and CDR2 are SGHDT and YYEEEE. CDR3 length equals 17 residues. V was trimmed by 4 bases and J by 8 bases, leaving 27 bases between them. CDR3 sequence: CASSPPSRSPSEPGYTF. For the CDR3, the DNA is TGTGCCAGCAGCCCCCCGTCGCGATCCCCCTCGGAGCCGGGCTACACCTTC.

This rearrangement joins TRBV4-3 to TRBJ1-3; weak D call: TRBD1 (6 bases). The V gene lost 0 bases and the J gene lost 4 bases, with 10 bases spanning the gap. Germline V lookup: CDR1 LGHNA, CDR2 YSLEER. The CDR3 runs 15 residues. The CDR3 here is CASSQEAGVGNTIYF. As DNA, the CDR3 is TGCGCCAGCAGCCAAGAAGCAGGGGTAGGAAACACCATATATTTT.

This clone has just a few counts. Other DNA sequences in the same sample also yield this CDR3. The CDR3 reads CASSESGGGTEAFF. CDR3 sequence (DNA): TGTGCCAGCAGTGAATCCGGGGGGGGCACTGAAGCTTTCTTT. The chain uses TRBV2 and TRBJ1-1, with a possible D match to TRBD1 (5 bases). V lost 2 bases and J lost 4, with 11 bases in between. CDR1 and CDR2 from the germline V gene are SNHLY and FYNNEI. The CDR3 runs 14 residues.

The rearrangement uses TRBV19 and TRBJ1-5; possible D gene TRBD1, 5 bases. This CDR3 has 14 residues. The germline V and J ends were trimmed by 1 base and 5 bases, with 9 bases remaining between them. CDR1 and CDR2 from the germline V gene are LNHDA and SQIVND (reference sequence). The CDR3 is CASSIGAGHQPQHF. The CDR3 nucleotides read TGTGCCAGTAGTATAGGGGCAGGGCATCAGCCCCAGCATTTT. The full variable domain, its missing parts supplied by reference TRBV19 and TRBJ1-5, is DGGITQSPKYLFRKEGQNVTLSCEQNLNHDAMYWYRQDPGQGLRLIYYSQIVNDFQKGDIAEGYSVSREKKESFPLTVTSAQKNPTAFYLCASSIGAGHQPQHFGDGTRLSIL.

This chain joins TRBV7-3 and TRBJ2-7, with TRBD1 as a possible D gene (5 bases). Germline CDR1 and CDR2: SGHTA and FQGTGA. This CDR3 comprises 16 residues. V lost 5 bases and J 2 bases, leaving 19 bases between the germline ends. The CDR3 DNA is TGTGCCAGCAGCCCCTACGTGGTGGGGCGGACCTACGAGCAGTACTTC. Protein sequence: CASSPYVVGRTYEQYF.

The rearrangement uses TRBV7-2 and TRBJ2-1, with 9 bases fitting TRBD2. With 4 bases clipped from V and 2 bases from J, the junction kept 6 bases outside the gene matches. The germline CDR1 and CDR2 sequences are SGHTA and FQGNSA. CDR3 length: 16 residues. CDR3 nucleotides: TGTGCCAGCAGCTCTCGACTAGCGGCAACCTACAATGAGCAGTTCTTC. The encoded protein is CASSSRLAATYNEQFF.

J is TRBJ2-1 and V is TRBV5-4, with 8 bases identical to TRBD2. After removal of 1 base from V and 7 bases from J, the junction contained 7 bases not matched to a gene. The CDR3 runs 15 residues. The germline gives CDR1 SGHNT, CDR2 YYREEE (reference sequence). In DNA form, the CDR3 reads TGTGCCAGCAGCTTGACGGGGGGGGCGGGAAATGAGCAGTTCTTC. Residues: CASSLTGGAGNEQFF.

V usage is TRBV7-9 and J usage is TRBJ2-1, with 9 nucleotides matching TRBD2. CDR1 is SEHNR, CDR2 FQNEAQ, per germline (reference sequence). The junction had 1 base not matched to a gene; V was cut back by 1 base and J by 6 bases. The CDR3 consists of 14 residues. This CDR3 reads CASSLGRGGNEQFF. CDR3 bases: TGTGCCAGCAGCTTAGGGCGGGGGGGCAATGAGCAGTTCTTC.

The chain links TRBV5-4 to TRBJ1-1, with 8 positions matching TRBD1. The CDR3 has 15 amino acids. Germline CDR1 reads SGHNT; CDR2 reads YYREEE (reference sequence). Trimming removed 3 bases from V and 2 bases from J; junction bases left unmatched: 6. CDR3 sequence: CASSSPTGVNTEAFF. CDR3 nucleotides: TGTGCCAGCAGCTCCCCGACAGGGGTTAACACTGAAGCTTTCTTT. The entire variable domain, with the rest obtained from reference TRBV5-4 and TRBJ1-1, is as follows: ETGVTQSPTHLIKTRGQQVTLRCSSQSGHNTVSWYQQALGQGPQFIFQYYREEENGRGNFPPRFSGLQFPNYSSELNVNALELDDSALYLCASSSPTGVNTEAFFGQGTRLTVV.

This rearrangement joins TRBV30 to TRBJ2-7, with 11 bases fitting TRBD2. The CDR3 is 13 amino acids. The V segment lost 0 bases and the J segment 7 bases; nucleotides outside the gene matches: 2. The germline gives CDR1 GTSNPN, CDR2 SVGIG (reference sequence). The DNA for the CDR3 is TGTGCCTGGAGTGTAATAGCGGGAGGGGAGCAGTACTTC. Protein sequence: CAWSVIAGGEQYF.

The V and J genes are TRBV4-2 and TRBJ2-3; 16 bases are shared with TRBD2. Germline-derived CDR1 and CDR2 are LGHNA and YNFKEQ. The CDR3 has 16 amino acids. V lost 8 bases, J lost 2 bases, and 4 bases stayed unmatched. DNA for the CDR3: TGTGCCAGCGGGGGGACTAGCGGGGGGGTCACAGATACGCAGTATTTT. It translates to CASGGTSGGVTDTQYF.

This clone was seen a few times. The V and J genes are TRBV7-2 and TRBJ2-5; D gene ambiguous. The last part of the DNA fits TRBJ2-7 better; the J call may be wrong. This CDR3 contains 12 residues. Germline CDR1 SGHTA, CDR2 FQGNSA. As DNA, the CDR3 is TGTGCCAGCAGCCAAAGCTCCTACGAGCAGTACTTC. Translated, it gives CASSQSSYEQYF.

J is TRBJ2-7 and V is TRBV18, with D maybe TRBD2 (7 bases). Germline V gene sequence: CDR1 KGHSH, CDR2 LQKENI. Trimming removed 6 bases at V and 1 base at J, with 10 bases between. The CDR3 has 13 residues. The CDR3 bases are TGTGCCAGCTCCCGGGGGGCATCCTACGAGCAGTACTTC. Translation gives CASSRGASYEQYF.

This clone occurred a few times. The V call is TRBV7-2, the J call TRBJ2-7; D is undetermined. The V end was cut by 4 bases, the J end by 4 bases, with 11 bases between. From germline, CDR1 is SGHTA and CDR2 FQGNSA. This CDR3 has 13 residues. In DNA form, the CDR3 reads TGTGCCAGCAGCTCCCGACACCAATACGAGCAGTACTTC. Translated: CASSSRHQYEQYF.

This chain uses TRBV6-5 with TRBJ2-7; D is perhaps TRBD1 (5 bases). Germline CDR1 MNHEY, CDR2 SVGAGI. Trimming removed 0 bases at V and 5 bases at J, with 14 bases between. The CDR3 covers 15 residues. The CDR3 DNA sequence: TGTGCCAGCAGTTACTCGAGTCATCAGGGAAACGAGCAGTACTTC. Amino acids: CASSYSSHQGNEQYF.

Only a few counts were recorded for this clone. The chain uses TRBV5-1 and TRBJ2-7, with 8 bases matching TRBD1. V was clipped by 0 bases and J by 7 bases; unmatched bases: 6. CDR1 and CDR2 from the germline V gene are SGHRS and YFSETQ. The CDR3 is 14 residues long. CDR3 DNA: TGCGCCAGCAGCTTGGCCAGGGGGCAGGAGGAGCAGTACTTC. It specifies CASSLARGQEEQYF.

V gene TRBV5-1 combines with J gene TRBJ2-1; 8 bases fit TRBD2. CDR1 and CDR2 from the germline V gene are SGHRS and YFSETQ. With 0 bases clipped from V and 6 bases from J, the junction kept 8 bases outside the gene matches. This CDR3 is 16 amino acids long. The CDR3 is CASSLEVAGGLNEQFF. DNA of the CDR3: TGCGCCAGCAGCTTGGAAGTTGCGGGAGGACTCAATGAGCAGTTCTTC. Full variable domain (outside the CDR3, taken from reference TRBV5-1 and TRBJ2-1): KAGVTQTPRYLIKTRGQQVTLSCSPISGHRSVSWYQQTPGQGLQFLFEYFSETQRNKGNFPGRFSGRQFSNSRSEMNVSTLELGDSALYLCASSLEVAGGLNEQFFGPGTRLTVL.

V gene TRBV6-5 combines with J gene TRBJ2-7, with 7 bases lining up with TRBD1. Per germline, CDR1 MNHEY and CDR2 SVGAGI. The CDR3 is 13 amino acids. The J segment lost 0 bases and the V segment lost 10 bases, leaving 6 bases of the junction unmatched. CDR3 sequence reads: CATGTEPSYEQYF. DNA for the CDR3: TGTGCCACCGGGACAGAGCCCTCCTACGAGCAGTACTTC.

The CDR3 sequence is CASSLLPGSSYNEQFF. For the CDR3, the DNA is TGTGCCAGCAGTTTATTACCGGGGAGCTCCTACAATGAGCAGTTCTTC. The V and J genes are TRBV27 and TRBJ2-1; tentatively, D is TRBD2 (5 bases). V was pared by 1 base and J by 0 bases, with 10 bases between. This CDR3 region has 16 residues. CDR1 and CDR2 from the germline V gene are MNHEY and SMNVEV (reference sequence).

V and J are TRBV2 and TRBJ2-1; 8 bases map to TRBD2. The V segment lost 5 bases and the J segment 6 bases; nucleotides outside the gene matches: 9. The germline CDR1 and CDR2 sequences are SNHLY and FYNNEI. The CDR3 loop spans 15 amino acids. This CDR3 is CASSQLAGFGNEQFF. The CDR3 bases are TGTGCCAGCAGTCAGCTAGCGGGTTTTGGCAATGAGCAGTTCTTC.

J is TRBJ2-7 and V is TRBV16; the match to TRBD2 covers 11 bases. The CDR3 is 16 amino acids. Losses at the gene ends were 4 bases for V and 5 bases for J; bases not matched to a gene: 10. CDR1 KGHSY and CDR2 FQNENV come from the germline V gene. This chain's CDR3 is CASSRVLAGEVNEQYF. The CDR3 DNA sequence: TGTGCCAGCAGCCGCGTACTAGCGGGAGAAGTAAACGAGCAGTACTTC.

V gene TRBV4-2 combines with J gene TRBJ2-3; D not certain. The CDR3 runs to 13 residues. The germline gives CDR1 LGHNA, CDR2 YNFKEQ. Trimming removed 0 bases at V and 8 bases at J, with 9 bases between. The CDR3, as DNA: TGTGCCAGCAGCCAAGATTGGGCTGTTACGCAGTATTTT. Protein: CASSQDWAVTQYF.

This clone showed up just once. The chain has TRBV12-5 and TRBJ2-1, with TRBD1 matching 12 bases. This CDR3 region has 14 residues. Trimming removed 9 bases from V and 8 bases from J; junction bases left unmatched: 8. The germline CDR1 and CDR2 sequences are LGHNT and FRNRAP. CDR3 region: CARTPGQGAHEQFF. CDR3 DNA sequence: TGTGCTAGGACTCCGGGACAGGGGGCTCATGAGCAGTTCTTC.

This chain joins TRBV7-8 and TRBJ2-7, with a possible D match to TRBD1 (6 bases). V gave up 5 bases and J gave up 5 bases, with 19 bases separating them. Germline CDR1 is SGHVS and CDR2 is FQNEAQ. This CDR3 is 15 amino acids long. The CDR3, as DNA: TGTGCCAGCAGCACCCTCCAGGGGCAACAGAACGAGCAGTACTTC. Amino acids: CASSTLQGQQNEQYF.

J is TRBJ2-1 and V is TRBV9; 11 nucleotides match TRBD1. Germline V CDR1 and CDR2: SGDLS, YYNGEE. V was clipped by 0 bases and J by 6 bases; unmatched bases: 5. This CDR3 spans 16 amino acids. CDR3 region: CASSVAGQGASNEQFF. For the CDR3, the DNA is TGTGCCAGCAGCGTAGCAGGACAGGGGGCTTCCAATGAGCAGTTCTTC.

The chain recombines TRBV10-1 with TRBJ2-3, with 10 bases matching TRBD2. CDR1 WNHNN and CDR2 SYGVQD come from the germline V gene (reference sequence). V shed 10 bases, J shed 1 base, and the junction held 11 bases outside the gene matches. The CDR3 runs to 16 residues. CDR3 amino acids: CATRGSGRECTDTQYF. Written as DNA, the CDR3 is TGCGCCACCAGGGGGAGCGGGAGGGAGTGCACAGATACGCAGTATTTT.

This clone was recorded only once. Other DNA variants within this sample encode the same CDR3. The chain carries TRBV5-1 and TRBJ1-6; D ambiguous. V lost 0 bases to trimming and J lost 2 bases, with 12 bases between them. The CDR3 consists of 17 residues. Germline lookup yields CDR1 SGHRS and CDR2 YFSETQ. DNA for the CDR3: TGCGCCAGCAGCTTGGGGCGCAGGCCAGCCTATAATTCACCCCTCCACTTT. It encodes CASSLGRRPAYNSPLHF. The entire variable domain, with the rest obtained from reference TRBV5-1 and TRBJ1-6, is as follows: KAGVTQTPRYLIKTRGQQVTLSCSPISGHRSVSWYQQTPGQGLQFLFEYFSETQRNKGNFPGRFSGRQFSNSRSEMNVSTLELGDSALYLCASSLGRRPAYNSPLHFGNGTRLTVT.